These 32 T cell receptor beta chains were sequenced from one sample in a study of siplizumab effects on memory and regulatory T cells. Measured with immunoSEQ multiplex PCR; TCRdb has only the in-frame clones, and not every one. The repertoire has 50,000 or so clones, just over 90% of them found once; the top ten carry roughly two fifths. The sequenced sample was CD8+ T cells sorted from blood. Source of these receptors: a human donor in good health.

The chain is built from TRBV27 and TRBJ2-7; maybe TRBD1 (6 bases). This CDR3 spans 16 amino acids. V dropped 0 bases and J dropped 5 bases, with 17 bases sitting between them. Germline V gene sequence: CDR1 MNHEY, CDR2 SMNVEV (reference sequence). CDR3 loop: CASSLSFWDTLDEQYF. Written as DNA, the CDR3 is TGTGCCAGCAGTTTATCTTTCTGGGACACTCTGGACGAGCAGTACTTC.

The chain has TRBV7-8 and TRBJ2-1; TRBD1 matches 9 bases. The trim removed 1 base at V and 4 bases at J, leaving 8 bases unmatched. This CDR3 spans 17 amino acids. Germline V lookup: CDR1 SGHVS, CDR2 FQNEAQ. The DNA of the CDR3 is TGTGCCAGCAGCTTAGGCCCTGGGACAGGGCTATACAATGAGCAGTTCTTC. Its translation is CASSLGPGTGLYNEQFF.

The chain recombines TRBV20-1 with TRBJ1-2; D call uncertain. V was clipped by 4 bases and J by 7 bases, with 10 bases between them. The germline gives CDR1 DFQATT, CDR2 SNEGSKA (reference sequence). CDR3 length equals 11 residues. This chain's CDR3 is CSAIGLSGYTF. CDR3 DNA: TGCAGTGCTATAGGGCTCTCTGGCTACACCTTC.

The chain links TRBV5-1 to TRBJ2-6; possibly TRBD1 for D (7 bases). The CDR3 spans 16 residues. Trimming stripped 7 bases from V and 2 bases from J, with 16 bases between. Germline CDR1 reads SGHRS; CDR2 reads YFSETQ. This CDR3 is CASGDREAPGANVLTF. CDR3 nucleotides: TGCGCCAGCGGCGACAGGGAGGCCCCTGGGGCCAACGTCCTGACTTTC. The full variable domain, with the rest looked up from reference TRBV5-1 and TRBJ2-6, is KAGVTQTPRYLIKTRGQQVTLSCSPISGHRSVSWYQQTPGQGLQFLFEYFSETQRNKGNFPGRFSGRQFSNSRSEMNVSTLELGDSALYLCASGDREAPGANVLTFGAGSRLTVL.

This chain uses TRBV5-1 with TRBJ2-7; D is perhaps TRBD1 (6 bases). V shed 4 bases and J shed 6 bases, with 20 bases lying between them. The germline CDR1 and CDR2 sequences are SGHRS and YFSETQ. The CDR3 is 15 residues long. CDR3 amino acids: CASSTQGITAAEQYF. CDR3 coding DNA: TGCGCCAGCAGCACACAGGGAATAACTGCCGCCGAGCAGTACTTC.

This clone has a handful of counts. This chain joins TRBV28 and TRBJ2-3, with 7 bases aligning to TRBD2. The CDR3 has 15 amino acids. V shed 4 bases and J 2 bases; nucleotides not matched to a gene: 6. CDR1 and CDR2 (germline): MDHEN, SYDVKM. The CDR3 DNA sequence: TGTGCCAGCAGTTCGGCTAGCGGACACACAGATACGCAGTATTTT. Translating gives CASSSASGHTDTQYF. The variable domain in full, with the rest retrieved from reference TRBV28 and TRBJ2-3, is DVKVTQSSRYLVKRTGEKVFLECVQDMDHENMFWYRQDPGLGLRLIYFSYDVKMKEKGDIPEGYSVSREKKERFSLILESASTNQTSMYLCASSSASGHTDTQYFGPGTRLTVL.

The J gene is TRBJ2-5, the V gene TRBV14; no reliable D call. This CDR3 comprises 15 residues. V was pared by 0 bases and J by 5 bases, with 13 bases between. Germline lookup yields CDR1 SGHDN and CDR2 FVKESK. This CDR3 is CASSQDRNSRETQYF. The CDR3 coding sequence is TGTGCCAGCAGCCAAGATCGAAACTCTCGTGAGACCCAGTACTTC.

The chain joins TRBV29-1 to TRBJ2-4, with a possible D match to TRBD2 (6 bases). The CDR3 runs 19 residues. V dropped 0 bases and J dropped 6 bases, with 27 bases sitting between them. Germline V gives CDR1 SQVTM, CDR2 ANQGSEA. Written as DNA, the CDR3 is TGCAGCGTTGAAGATACGGGGTCTAGCGAAGGAGGATTGAGAAACATTCAGTACTTC. This sequence encodes CSVEDTGSSEGGLRNIQYF.

The rearrangement links TRBV7-9 to TRBJ2-1, with TRBD1 matching over 10 bases. CDR1 is SEHNR, CDR2 FQNEAQ, per germline (reference sequence). V was clipped by 4 bases and J by 9 bases; unmatched bases: 6. The CDR3 is made up of 14 amino acids. CDR3 nucleotides: TGTGCCAGCAGCTCCCGGGACAGGGGATCTGAGCAGTTCTTC. Translated: CASSSRDRGSEQFF.

The chain uses TRBV6-1 and TRBJ2-2, with a tentative D call TRBD1 (5 bases). Germline V gene sequence: CDR1 MNHNS, CDR2 SASEGT. This CDR3 is 16 amino acids long. Trimming took 1 base from V and 5 from J, leaving 14 bases between them. CDR3 amino acids: CASSEGGHTGTGELFF. DNA of the CDR3: TGTGCCAGCAGTGAAGGGGGCCATACTGGGACCGGGGAGCTGTTTTTT.

CDR3 DNA: TGTGCCAGCACTGGGCACGAAAAACTGTTTTTT. Translated: CASTGHEKLFF. The chain couples TRBV2 to TRBJ1-4, with D uncertain. This CDR3 comprises 11 residues. Trimming took off 7 bases at V and 8 bases at J, with 8 bases between the two ends. The germline CDR1 and CDR2 sequences are SNHLY and FYNNEI.

This sequence joins TRBV7-6 and TRBJ2-7; the match to TRBD2 covers 10 bases. Germline V gives CDR1 SGHVS, CDR2 FNYEAQ. This CDR3 contains 17 residues. V was pared by 0 bases and J by 3 bases, with 8 bases of the junction left unmatched. For the CDR3, the DNA is TGTGCCAGCAGCTTAGCAGCTAGCGGGAGCCTCCGCTACGAGCAGTACTTC. Translation: CASSLAASGSLRYEQYF.

The chain has TRBV7-9 and TRBJ2-1; 10 bases match TRBD1. This CDR3 is built from 14 residues. Per the germline V gene, CDR1 is SEHNR and CDR2 is FQNEAQ (reference sequence). V gave up 9 bases and J gave up 6 bases; unmatched junction bases: 8. CDR3 sequence (DNA): TGTGCCAGTACCGGGGGACAGGGGACCAATGAGCAGTTCTTC. Translated: CASTGGQGTNEQFF.

The chain employs TRBV5-4 and TRBJ2-1, with D uncertain. V was clipped by 5 bases and J by 5 bases, with 14 bases between them. The length of the CDR3 is 14 residues. Germline CDR1 and CDR2: SGHNT and YYREEE (reference sequence). The CDR3 is CASSTPPTDNEQFF. In DNA, the CDR3 is TGTGCCAGCAGTACTCCCCCGACTGACAATGAGCAGTTCTTC. The full variable domain, its missing parts supplied by reference TRBV5-4 and TRBJ2-1, is ETGVTQSPTHLIKTRGQQVTLRCSSQSGHNTVSWYQQALGQGPQFIFQYYREEENGRGNFPPRFSGLQFPNYSSELNVNALELDDSALYLCASSTPPTDNEQFFGPGTRLTVL.

In the case of this clone: At one boundary the junction diverges from the germline segment, which might be a read error. The rearrangement uses TRBV9 and TRBJ2-1; 8 bases match TRBD1. The CDR3 spans 15 residues. Germline CDR1 SGDLS, CDR2 YYNGEE. The CDR3 is CASSVSGGSHNEQFF. The CDR3 DNA follows: TGTGCCAGCAGCGTGTCAGGGGGCTCCCACAATGAGCAGTTCTTC.

This clone was recorded once. The V gene is TRBV25-1, the J gene TRBJ2-7; perhaps TRBD1 as D (6 bases). The germline V and J ends were trimmed by 2 bases and 2 bases, with 7 bases remaining between them. CDR1 and CDR2 from the germline V gene are MGHDK and SYGVNS. The length of the CDR3 is 13 residues. CDR3: CASSEGQPYEQYF. CDR3 nucleotide sequence: TGTGCCAGCAGTGAAGGACAGCCCTACGAGCAGTACTTC.

The chain links TRBV4-3 to TRBJ2-7, with a weak D call TRBD1 (5 bases). The germline V and J ends were trimmed by 0 bases and 1 base, with 13 bases remaining between them. Germline CDR1 LGHNA, CDR2 YSLEER. The CDR3 length is 16 residues. The CDR3 DNA follows: TGCGCCAGCAGCCAAGATGGGCCAGGGCGATCCTACGAGCAGTACTTC. Its translation: CASSQDGPGRSYEQYF.

J is TRBJ2-3 and V is TRBV5-5; D gene ambiguous. The CDR3 has 12 amino acids. CDR1 is SGHKS and CDR2 is YYEKEE in the germline V gene (reference sequence). The V and J ends lost 4 bases and 2 bases respectively, with 5 bases between them. CDR3 in DNA: TGTGCCAGCAGCCCCTTCACAGATACGCAGTATTTT. It specifies CASSPFTDTQYF.

V and J are TRBV14 and TRBJ1-2; the match to TRBD1 covers 8 bases. Per germline, CDR1 SGHDN and CDR2 FVKESK. This CDR3 region has 14 residues. V gave up 1 base and J gave up 2 bases; unmatched junction bases: 0. The CDR3 DNA sequence: TGTGCCAGCAGCCAAGGACAGGGGAACTATGGCTACACCTTC. Translating it yields CASSQGQGNYGYTF.

The genes are TRBV30 and TRBJ2-5, with D perhaps being TRBD1 or TRBD2 (6 bases each). This CDR3 comprises 13 residues. The germline V and J ends were trimmed by 5 bases and 6 bases, with 16 bases remaining between them. Germline V CDR1 and CDR2: GTSNPN, SVGIG (reference sequence). The CDR3 DNA follows: TGTGCCTGGGATTTGGGGGGCGGCAAGACCCAGTACTTC. Its protein product is CAWDLGGGKTQYF.

The chain combines TRBV7-9 with TRBJ1-3, with D perhaps matching TRBD1 (6 bases). This CDR3 contains 15 residues. With 2 bases removed from V and 0 bases from J, the gap between germline ends came to 8 bases. CDR1 is SEHNR, CDR2 FQNEAQ, per germline (reference sequence). CDR3: CASSLLDSSGNTIYF. CDR3 DNA: TGTGCCAGCAGCTTATTGGACAGCTCTGGAAACACCATATATTTT.

The chain couples TRBV6-1 to TRBJ2-1; perhaps TRBD2 as D (5 bases). The germline V gene encodes CDR1 MNHNS and CDR2 SASEGT. There are 14 residues in the CDR3. V was pared by 8 bases and J by 3 bases, with 14 bases between. This CDR3 is CASHFRERYNEQFF. Here the CDR3 DNA reads TGTGCCAGCCACTTCCGGGAACGCTACAATGAGCAGTTCTTC.

V usage is TRBV10-1 and J usage is TRBJ2-6; D might be TRBD1 or TRBD2, each matching 5 bases. Germline V gives CDR1 WNHNN, CDR2 SYGVQD (reference sequence). This CDR3 comprises 16 residues. V was pared by 0 bases and J by 4 bases, with 10 bases between. The DNA for the CDR3 is TGCGCCAGCAGTGAGTCCCCGGGGCCCGGGGCCAACGTCCTGACTTTC. It yields the protein CASSESPGPGANVLTF.

The chain recombines TRBV7-9 with TRBJ2-5, with a weak D call TRBD2 (5 bases). The germline V gene encodes CDR1 SEHNR and CDR2 FQNEAQ (reference sequence). V lost 0 bases and J lost 2, with 13 bases in between. The length of the CDR3 is 16 residues. The CDR3 region is CASSLAERLSQETQYF. DNA of the CDR3: TGTGCCAGCAGCTTAGCGGAAAGACTATCACAAGAGACCCAGTACTTC. Drawing the rest from reference TRBV7-9 and TRBJ2-5, the complete variable domain is DTGVSQNPRHKITKRGQNVTFRCDPISEHNRLYWYRQTLGQGPEFLTYFQNEAQLEKSRLLSDRFSAERPKGSFSTLEIQRTEQGDSAMYLCASSLAERLSQETQYFGPGTRLLVL.

The count of this clone is one. The chain carries TRBV12-5 and TRBJ1-1; D possibly corresponds to TRBD1 (5 bases). The germline V gene has CDR1 LGHNT and CDR2 FRNRAP. The CDR3 is made up of 14 amino acids. The V gene lost 5 bases and the J gene lost 1 base, with 11 bases spanning the gap. The CDR3, as DNA: TGTGCTAGTGGTCCTCAGGGATGGAACACTGAAGCTTTCTTT. Amino acids: CASGPQGWNTEAFF.

The V call is TRBV7-9, the J call TRBJ1-3; a possible D gene is TRBD1 (6 bases). This CDR3 is 17 amino acids long. CDR1 and CDR2 (germline): SEHNR, FQNEAQ (reference sequence). The germline V and J ends were trimmed by 1 base and 2 bases, with 15 bases remaining between them. DNA for the CDR3: TGTGCCAGCAGCTTAGAGGAGGGGGTACAGCCTGGAAACACCATATATTTT. Its protein is CASSLEEGVQPGNTIYF.

The V and J genes are TRBV10-3 and TRBJ2-7, with D possibly being TRBD2 (6 bases). Deletions cut 8 bases from V and 3 bases from J, with 17 bases between. Germline V gene sequence: CDR1 ENHRY, CDR2 SYGVKD. The CDR3 sequence is 14 residues long. CDR3 sequence: CAIGGSGVDYEQYF. In DNA, the CDR3 is TGTGCCATCGGGGGGAGTGGGGTTGACTACGAGCAGTACTTC.

This clone has just one count. V and J are TRBV6-5 and TRBJ2-3; possible D gene TRBD1, 5 bases. The CDR3 spans 15 residues. With 3 bases removed from V and 1 base from J, the gap between germline ends came to 11 bases. Germline V gives CDR1 MNHEY, CDR2 SVGAGI. In DNA, the CDR3 is TGTGCCAGCAGTTATTCAGGGCAGGGCACAGATACGCAGTATTTT. It encodes CASSYSGQGTDTQYF.

As for this clone: This same CDR3 is encoded by further DNA sequences in the sample. The rearrangement links TRBV4-2 to TRBJ2-2; no reliable D call. The CDR3 spans 13 residues. V was clipped by 0 bases and J by 6 bases, with 5 bases between them. CDR1 and CDR2 (germline): LGHNA, YNFKEQ. CDR3 region: CASSQDAAGELFF. Here the CDR3 DNA reads TGTGCCAGCAGCCAAGATGCGGCCGGGGAGCTGTTTTTT.

This clone was seen just once. V and J are TRBV7-9 and TRBJ2-2; 8 positions match TRBD1. Germline CDR1 SEHNR, CDR2 FQNEAQ (reference sequence). V lost 2 bases to trimming and J lost 7 bases; unmatched junction nucleotides: 6. The CDR3 has 15 residues. CDR3 in DNA: TGTGCCAGCAGCTTATTCACAGGGGGTCACGGGGAGCTGTTTTTT. Residues: CASSLFTGGHGELFF.

J is TRBJ1-2 and V is TRBV19; D ambiguous. This CDR3 contains 14 residues. Trimming cost V 3 bases and J 2 bases, with 10 bases left between them. CDR1 is LNHDA and CDR2 is SQIVND in the germline V gene (reference sequence). In DNA, the CDR3 is TGTGCCAGTAGTATCGCGGCACCAAACTATGGCTACACCTTC. Amino acid sequence: CASSIAAPNYGYTF.

Note on this clone: An end of the junction differs from the germline gene, which may be a read error. The chain couples TRBV28 to TRBJ2-7; the D gene is possibly TRBD1 (9 bases). Germline CDR1 is MDHEN and CDR2 is SYDVKM. The CDR3 has 15 amino acids. CDR3 sequence (DNA): TGTGCCAGCAATTTACAGGGGGCGGGAGGAAGCGAGCAGTACTTC. Encoded protein: CASNLQGAGGSEQYF.